The 20 T cell receptor beta chains below come from one sample, sequenced in a study of control samples from healthy donors and cancer patients. Profiled with immunoSEQ multiplex PCR; TCRdb holds only in-frame clones, not every one. The repertoire has fewer than 65,000 clones, 75% to 90% of them found once; the top ten carry roughly a tenth. The sample consisted of blood. Source of these receptors: a man in his 70s in good health.

The rearrangement links TRBV7-8 to TRBJ2-1; 7 nucleotides line up with TRBD2. Trimming at V came to 8 bases and at J to 7 bases, leaving 11 bases not matched to a gene. This CDR3 has 14 residues. Germline V gene data show CDR1 as SGHVS and CDR2 as FQNEAQ. The DNA of the CDR3 is TGTGCCAGCTCCCTCCGGGACTATGGGAATGAGCAGTTCTTC. Encoded protein: CASSLRDYGNEQFF. Looking up the rest from reference TRBV7-8 and TRBJ2-1 gives the full variable domain: GAGVSQSPRYKVAKRGQDVALRCDPISGHVSLFWYQQALGQGPEFLTYFQNEAQLDKSGLPSDRFFAERPEGSVSTLKIQRTQQEDSAVYLCASSLRDYGNEQFFGPGTRLTVL.

This clone came up a few times. This rearrangement joins TRBV6-5 to TRBJ2-1, with D possibly being TRBD1 or TRBD2 (5 bases each). V gave up 6 bases and J gave up 10 bases, with 19 bases separating them. The length of the CDR3 is 14 residues. Germline loops: CDR1 MNHEY, CDR2 SVGAGI. As DNA, the CDR3 is TGTGCCAGCAGCCCCGGGACCTCGCATTCAGAGCAGTTCTTC. Its protein product is CASSPGTSHSEQFF.

The rearrangement joins TRBV30 to TRBJ2-7; D is possibly TRBD1 or TRBD2 (5 bases each). The CDR3 has 13 amino acids. Trimming left V 4 bases short and J 2 bases short, with 12 bases between. Germline loops: CDR1 GTSNPN, CDR2 SVGIG (reference sequence). The CDR3 sequence: CAWKLGPTYEQYF. CDR3 DNA sequence: TGTGCCTGGAAGCTGGGACCAACCTACGAGCAGTACTTC.

The J gene is TRBJ2-7, the V gene TRBV5-1; 11 bases fit TRBD1. Germline CDR1 reads SGHRS; CDR2 reads YFSETQ. The CDR3 totals 17 residues. J lost 3 bases, V lost 4 bases, and 12 bases had no gene match. The DNA for the CDR3 is TGCGCCAGCAGCCCGGGGTCAGGGACAGGGGGGAACTACGAGCAGTACTTC. It yields the protein CASSPGSGTGGNYEQYF.

The chain employs TRBV6-2 or TRBV6-3 and TRBJ1-5; no reliable D call. This CDR3 has 12 residues. Per the germline V gene, CDR1 is MNHEY and CDR2 is SVGEGT. With 1 base removed from V and 7 bases from J, the gap between germline ends came to 5 bases. The CDR3 is CASSYLRQPQHF. CDR3 bases: TGTGCCAGCAGTTACTTAAGACAGCCCCAGCATTTT.

J is TRBJ1-1 and V is TRBV6-4, with 10 bases matching TRBD1. The CDR3 covers 13 residues. V shed 6 bases, J shed 4 bases, and the junction held 2 bases outside the gene matches. Germline CDR1 MRHNA, CDR2 SNTAGT. CDR3 region: CASSWDRGTEAFF. In DNA, the CDR3 is TGTGCCAGCAGCTGGGACAGGGGCACTGAAGCTTTCTTT.

V gene TRBV30 combines with J gene TRBJ1-5; tentative D call: TRBD1 (5 bases). The CDR3 is made up of 14 amino acids. CDR1 is GTSNPN and CDR2 is SVGIG in the germline V gene (reference sequence). Between the trimmed V and J ends, which lost 2 bases and 8 bases, there was a span of 16 bases. The CDR3 region is CAWSQGTSGKPQHF. The CDR3 nucleotides read TGTGCCTGGAGTCAAGGGACGTCTGGGAAGCCCCAGCATTTT.

V gene TRBV6-5 combines with J gene TRBJ2-3, with 7 nucleotides matching TRBD2. Germline V gives CDR1 MNHEY, CDR2 SVGAGI. This CDR3 comprises 14 residues. Germline trimming cut 2 bases from V and 1 base from J; bases unmatched to any gene: 0. The CDR3 nucleotides read TGTGCCAGCAGTTACCGGGGGGGCACAGATACGCAGTATTTT. Protein sequence: CASSYRGGTDTQYF.

This clone appeared a single time. This chain connects TRBV2 to TRBJ1-6, with TRBD1 matching 7 bases. Germline V gives CDR1 SNHLY, CDR2 FYNNEI. Unmatched junction bases numbered 12, after V lost 7 bases and J lost 6 bases. This CDR3 region has 16 residues. The CDR3 DNA follows: TGTGCCAGCAATTTGGACAGGAGTCTAAGTAATTCACCCCTCCACTTT. This encodes CASNLDRSLSNSPLHF.

The chain employs TRBV2 and TRBJ2-5; 7 positions match TRBD1. With V trimmed by 6 bases and J by 2 bases, 6 bases remained unmatched. Germline CDR1 is SNHLY and CDR2 is FYNNEI. CDR3 size: 14 residues. The DNA for the CDR3 is TGTGCCAGCAGGGGGGACAGAACGCAAGAGACCCAGTACTTC. It translates to CASRGDRTQETQYF.

This clone occurred a few times. The rearrangement joins TRBV14 to TRBJ2-7; D gene ambiguous. The V end was cut by 0 bases, the J end by 7 bases, with 10 bases between. Looked up from germline, CDR1 is SGHDN and CDR2 is FVKESK. This CDR3 is 13 amino acids long. The CDR3 is CASSQDGLGEQYF. In DNA, the CDR3 is TGTGCCAGCAGCCAAGACGGTTTGGGGGAGCAGTACTTC.

V gene TRBV10-3 combines with J gene TRBJ1-2; possible D gene TRBD1, 5 bases. Per germline, CDR1 ENHRY and CDR2 SYGVKD. Trimming removed 8 bases from V and 4 bases from J, with 11 bases in between. The CDR3 totals 12 residues. The CDR3 region has the DNA TGTGCCATCGCGGGGGGTTTCTATGGCTACACCTTC. It yields the protein CAIAGGFYGYTF.

This chain uses TRBV6-4 with TRBJ2-2, with D possibly TRBD1 on 6 matching bases. V was shortened by 2 bases and J by 3 bases, with 10 bases between the two germline ends. In germline, CDR1 is MRHNA, CDR2 SNTAGT. The CDR3 totals 15 residues. The CDR3 loop is CASSDGAGDTGELFF. DNA of the CDR3: TGTGCCAGCAGTGACGGGGCAGGGGACACCGGGGAGCTGTTTTTT.

The chain has TRBV5-4 and TRBJ2-2; 7 bases agree with TRBD1. The trim removed 2 bases at V and 3 bases at J, leaving 4 bases unmatched. This CDR3 contains 15 residues. Germline loops: CDR1 SGHNT, CDR2 YYREEE (reference sequence). The CDR3 DNA sequence: TGTGCCAGCAGCTTACAGGGGAAGGACACCGGGGAGCTGTTTTTT. It is translated as CASSLQGKDTGELFF.

The V call is TRBV15, the J call TRBJ2-5, with a weak D call TRBD2 (5 bases). The length of the CDR3 is 16 residues. The germline V gene encodes CDR1 LNHNV and CDR2 YYDKDF (reference sequence). The ends were cut back, 3 bases at V and 5 bases at J, with 19 bases in the middle. The CDR3 loop reads CATSRGLRGRSETQYF. DNA for the CDR3: TGTGCCACCAGCAGGGGATTACGGGGAAGGTCCGAGACCCAGTACTTC.

This clone was recorded a few times. The CDR3 reads CASSAPGGFYEQYF. The CDR3 nucleotides read TGTGCCAGCAGCGCCCCCGGAGGGTTCTACGAGCAGTACTTC. The V and J genes are TRBV7-9 and TRBJ2-7; D might be TRBD2 (6 bases). Germline lookup yields CDR1 SEHNR and CDR2 FQNEAQ (reference sequence). The CDR3 has 14 residues. Trimming shortened V by 5 bases and J by 3 bases, and 14 bases separated the two germline ends.

The V gene is TRBV5-1, the J gene TRBJ2-2; 8 bases align to TRBD2. The CDR3 is 17 amino acids. Germline assignment: CDR1 SGHRS and CDR2 YFSETQ. The J segment lost 4 bases and the V segment lost 0 bases, leaving 8 bases of the junction unmatched. This CDR3 reads CASSLGLAGWATGELFF. The CDR3 DNA follows: TGCGCCAGCAGCTTGGGCCTAGCGGGTTGGGCCACCGGGGAGCTGTTTTTT.

This rearrangement joins TRBV7-9 to TRBJ2-1, with D hard to call. Germline lookup yields CDR1 SEHNR and CDR2 FQNEAQ (reference sequence). The CDR3 is made up of 13 amino acids. V was shortened by 1 base and J by 8 bases, with 9 bases between the two germline ends. CDR3 region: CASSLDWLDEQFF. The CDR3 DNA follows: TGTGCCAGCAGCTTAGATTGGCTAGATGAGCAGTTCTTC. Variable domain in full (rest from reference TRBV7-9 and TRBJ2-1): DTGVSQNPRHKITKRGQNVTFRCDPISEHNRLYWYRQTLGQGPEFLTYFQNEAQLEKSRLLSDRFSAERPKGSFSTLEIQRTEQGDSAMYLCASSLDWLDEQFFGPGTRLTVL.

The chain uses TRBV10-3 and TRBJ2-7; 8 bases agree with TRBD2. V was clipped by 0 bases and J by 5 bases; unmatched bases: 18. The CDR3 has 19 amino acids. Germline V lookup: CDR1 ENHRY, CDR2 SYGVKD. CDR3 loop: CAISESVRHKRLARDEQYF. The CDR3 nucleotides read TGTGCCATCAGTGAGTCGGTACGTCATAAGAGACTAGCGCGCGACGAGCAGTACTTC.

The chain has TRBV7-9 and TRBJ2-5; D unresolved. V shed 4 bases and J shed 2 bases, with 2 bases lying between them. The CDR3 is made up of 11 amino acids. The germline V gene encodes CDR1 SEHNR and CDR2 FQNEAQ (reference sequence). CDR3 amino acids: CASSSQETQYF. The CDR3 DNA reads as TGTGCCAGCAGCTCACAAGAGACCCAGTACTTC.